A selection of T cell receptor beta chains follows, all from one sample in a study of blood T cells in healthy people across ages. MiXCR, run by TCRdb on the 5' RACE reads, gives a single entry per CDR3 protein. Of some 1.8 million distinct CDR3 sequences in the sample, 30% to 40% are singletons; the top ten hold roughly 24%. Sequences were obtained from blood. These TCRs come from a human donor in good health. Both conserved end residues are part of each CDR3. Fields, in order: J gene, V gene, D gene, clone size, CDR3 protein, CDR3 DNA. D genes are given only for firm matches. The size of a clone is reported for some rows only, either as once, few or many, or as a class for expanded clones.

TRBJ1-2 | TRBV4-2 | . | few | CASSQDHRWQDMEGYTF | TGTGCCAGCAGCCAAGATCATCGGTGGCAGGATATGGAGGGCTACACCTTC
TRBJ2-3 | TRBV5-1 | . | few | CASSLMSGHQDTQYF | TGCGCCAGCAGCTTGATGAGCGGGCACCAAGATACGCAGTATTTT
TRBJ2-1 | TRBV29-1 | TRBD1 | . | CSVEGTALSYNGQFF | TGCAGCGTTGAGGGGACAGCCCTCTCCTACAATGGGCAGTTCTTC
TRBJ1-1 | TRBV4-2 | . | . | CASSQDETWGNTEAFF | TGTGCCAGCAGCCAAGATGAAACGTGGGGAAACACTGAAGCTTTCTTT
TRBJ2-3 | TRBV7-2 | . | . | CASSGVLGAQYF | TGTGCCAGCAGCGGGGTTCTAGGAGCGCAGTATTTT
TRBJ2-1 | TRBV25-1 | . | few | CASSEGQASYNEQFF | TGTGCCAGCAGTGAAGGGCAAGCCTCCTACAATGAGCAGTTCTTC
TRBJ2-5 | TRBV11-2 | TRBD1 | few | CASSSQGAGRETQYF | TGTGCCAGCAGCTCACAGGGGGCAGGTAGAGAGACCCAGTACTTC
TRBJ1-1 | TRBV7-8 | . | . | CASSLTSSQAFF | TGTGCCAGCAGCCTGACCTCCTCGCAGGCTTTCTTT
TRBJ2-1 | TRBV6-5 | TRBD2 | . | CASSPLADPYNEQFF | TGTGCCAGCAGTCCTCTAGCGGACCCATACAATGAGCAGTTCTTC
TRBJ2-7 | TRBV20-1 | TRBD1 | few | CSAGGTGQGPYEQYF | TGCAGTGCGGGGGGGACAGGGCAGGGCCCCTACGAGCAGTACTTC
TRBJ1-1 | TRBV5-5 | . | . | CASSPVGGGRTEAFF | TGTGCCAGCAGCCCCGTCGGCGGCGGGAGGACTGAAGCTTTCTTT
TRBJ1-1 | TRBV4-1 | . | . | CASSLLASGAKNTEAFF | TGCGCCAGCAGCCTACTCGCGTCAGGGGCCAAGAACACTGAAGCTTTCTTT
TRBJ1-1 | TRBV19 | . | once | CATTDLGTYTEAFF | TGTGCCACCACGGATCTGGGCACCTACACTGAAGCTTTCTTT
TRBJ2-6 | TRBV6-2/TRBV6-3 | TRBD1 | many | CASSPTGGAGANVLTF | TGTGCCAGCAGTCCCACAGGGGGCGCTGGGGCCAACGTCCTGACTTTC
TRBJ1-1 | TRBV6-1 | . | . | CASSEAGLRRGAEAFF | TGTGCCAGCAGTGAAGCGGGTTTACGGCGTGGCGCTGAAGCTTTCTTT
TRBJ2-1 | TRBV6-2/TRBV6-3 | . | . | CATQGGSYNEQFF | TGTGCCACCCAGGGGGGATCCTACAATGAGCAGTTCTTC
TRBJ2-7 | TRBV28 | TRBD1 | . | CASSQQGKGSYEQYF | TGTGCCAGCAGTCAACAGGGGAAGGGATCCTACGAGCAGTACTTC
TRBJ2-5 | TRBV2 | . | . | CASSVFDGRQETQYF | TGTGCCAGCAGTGTGTTTGATGGGAGACAAGAGACCCAGTACTTC
TRBJ2-7 | TRBV6-6 | . | many | CASSYLGGTYEQYF | TGTGCCAGCAGTTACCTAGGGGGTACCTACGAGCAGTACTTC
TRBJ1-1 | TRBV20-1 | . | . | CSASIRLEAFF | TGCAGTGCTAGTATAAGGCTTGAAGCTTTCTTT
TRBJ1-1 | TRBV20-1 | . | few | CSASWLKGTEAFF | TGCAGTGCTAGTTGGTTGAAGGGGACTGAAGCTTTCTTT
TRBJ2-1 | TRBV12-3/TRBV12-4 | TRBD1 | many | CASSFGTGYNEQFF | TGTGCCAGCAGCTTCGGGACAGGGTACAATGAGCAGTTCTTC
TRBJ1-2 | TRBV20-1 | . | . | CSASVPGEVHNYGYTF | TGCAGTGCTAGTGTCCCAGGGGAGGTACACAACTATGGCTACACCTTC
TRBJ2-5 | TRBV7-2 | TRBD1 | few | CASSLASTGGQETQYF | TGTGCCAGCAGCTTAGCCTCGACAGGGGGACAAGAGACCCAGTACTTC
TRBJ1-4 | TRBV7-3 | . | . | CASSFTAGEKLFF | TGTGCCAGCAGCTTCACCGCCGGGGAAAAACTGTTTTTT
TRBJ2-5 | TRBV7-3 | . | . | CASSPDLGRTQYF | TGTGCCAGCAGCCCAGACTTGGGTCGAACCCAGTACTTC
TRBJ1-2 | TRBV6-1 | . | . | CASTSSSRGPGIGGYTF | TGTGCCAGCACCTCATCGAGTCGGGGTCCGGGTATCGGGGGCTACACCTTC
TRBJ2-3 | TRBV20-1 | . | . | CSASPRRSPDTQYF | TGCAGTGCTAGCCCTCGGCGCTCTCCGGATACGCAGTATTTT